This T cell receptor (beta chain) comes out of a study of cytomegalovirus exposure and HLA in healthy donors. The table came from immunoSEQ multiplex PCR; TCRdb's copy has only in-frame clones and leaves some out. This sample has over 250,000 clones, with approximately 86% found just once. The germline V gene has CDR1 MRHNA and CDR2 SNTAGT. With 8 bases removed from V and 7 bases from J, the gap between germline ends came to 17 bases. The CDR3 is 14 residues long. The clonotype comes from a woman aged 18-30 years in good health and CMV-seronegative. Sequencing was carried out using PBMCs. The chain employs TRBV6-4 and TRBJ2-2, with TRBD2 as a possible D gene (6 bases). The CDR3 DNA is TGTGCCAGCGGTTCTCAAGGAGGGATCGGGGAGCTGTTTTTT. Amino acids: CASGSQGGIGELFF.